This T cell receptor beta chain stems from a study of cytomegalovirus exposure and HLA in healthy donors. A remark on this clone: The germline gene is not matched at one end of the junction; a read error may be the cause.

The germline V gene has CDR1 DFQATT and CDR2 SNEGSKA (reference sequence). This CDR3 contains 11 residues. The primer mix had 60 Vbeta and 13 Jbeta primers. Repertoires were generated with immunoSEQ multiplex PCR, while TCRdb's copy carries only in-frame clones and drops some. The top ten hold roughly 3% of the sample, which has fewer than 150,000 clones, 60% to 85% seen once. Sequencing was performed on PBMCs. The rearrangement links TRBV20-1 to TRBJ2-3, with D maybe TRBD2 (5 bases). The TCR was taken from a male donor in good health and CMV-seronegative. The CDR3 DNA is TGCAGTGGGACTTCCAAGGCTACGCAGTGTTTT. It codes for CSGTSKATQCF.